Below, 24 T cell receptor beta chains from the same sample are listed, as sequenced in a study of radiation and T cells in renal cell carcinoma. Produced via immunoSEQ multiplex PCR; TCRdb's table is partial and in-frame only. The sample includes around 140,000 clones, approximately 90% of them seen just once. Time point defined: baseline pretreatment blood. Treatment reported: 15 Gy SBRT to primary tumor, nephrectomy 4 weeks later. The specimen was blood, collected from a patient whose treatment included radiotherapy and nephrectomy. The receptors come from a woman in her 70s with renal cell carcinoma.

The chain links TRBV5-1 to TRBJ1-1; 9 nucleotides align to TRBD1. V was pared by 5 bases and J by 5 bases, with 7 bases of the junction left unmatched. The length of the CDR3 is 14 residues. Per the germline V gene, CDR1 is SGHRS and CDR2 is YFSETQ. For the CDR3, the DNA is TGCGCCAGCAGTGCGGGACAGGGAATTACTGAAGCTTTCTTT. It specifies CASSAGQGITEAFF.

This rearrangement joins TRBV5-4 to TRBJ2-5; D remains ambiguous. The V and J ends lost 2 bases and 5 bases respectively, with 10 bases between them. The germline CDR1 and CDR2 sequences are SGHNT and YYREEE (reference sequence). This CDR3 has 13 residues. CDR3 in amino acids: CASSLGLGETQYF. The CDR3 DNA sequence: TGTGCCAGCAGCTTAGGGCTCGGGGAGACCCAGTACTTC.

CDR3 protein: CASSYVDRGNTIYF. The CDR3 DNA sequence: TGTGCCAGCAGTTACGTGGACAGGGGGAACACCATATATTTT. V usage is TRBV6-6 and J usage is TRBJ1-3, with 10 bases matching TRBD1. J gave up 7 bases and V 2 bases, and 2 bases lay outside the gene matches. The germline CDR1 and CDR2 sequences are MNHNY and SVGAGI (reference sequence). The CDR3 is 14 residues long.

This rearrangement joins TRBV30 to TRBJ1-3; TRBD1 aligns across 7 bases. V shed 1 base, J shed 7 bases, and the junction held 10 bases outside the gene matches. Looked up from germline, CDR1 is GTSNPN and CDR2 is SVGIG (reference sequence). This CDR3 region has 15 residues. The CDR3 DNA reads TGTGCCTGGAGTGACTACAGGGGCCGGAGGAACACCATATATTTT. Its protein product is CAWSDYRGRRNTIYF.

The chain has TRBV5-1 and TRBJ2-5; TRBD2 matches at 7 bases. CDR1 is SGHRS and CDR2 is YFSETQ in the germline V gene. The CDR3 sequence is 15 residues long. V lost 0 bases and J lost 2; bases outside the gene matches: 4. The chain's CDR3 is CASSLEAGEQETQYF. DNA of the CDR3: TGCGCCAGCAGCTTGGAGGCGGGGGAGCAAGAGACCCAGTACTTC. Variable domain in full (rest from reference TRBV5-1 and TRBJ2-5): KAGVTQTPRYLIKTRGQQVTLSCSPISGHRSVSWYQQTPGQGLQFLFEYFSETQRNKGNFPGRFSGRQFSNSRSEMNVSTLELGDSALYLCASSLEAGEQETQYFGPGTRLLVL.

This clone is a singleton in its sample. The sample holds other DNA sequences that translate to the same CDR3. The chain is built from TRBV5-1 and TRBJ2-7, with TRBD1 matching 8 bases. With V trimmed by 0 bases and J by 6 bases, 2 bases remained unmatched. The length of the CDR3 is 13 residues. From germline, CDR1 is SGHRS and CDR2 YFSETQ. The CDR3 loop is CASSLGQGFEQYF. The CDR3 region has the DNA TGCGCCAGCAGCTTGGGACAGGGGTTCGAGCAGTACTTC.

This clone was seen a few times. The V and J genes are TRBV4-2 and TRBJ2-2, with TRBD1 matching over 7 bases. Trimming cost V 2 bases and J 4 bases; bases outside gene matches: 1. The CDR3 loop spans 14 amino acids. Germline values: CDR1 LGHNA, CDR2 YNFKEQ. The CDR3 here is CASSQYRGTGELFF. Written as DNA, the CDR3 is TGTGCCAGCAGCCAATACAGGGGCACCGGGGAGCTGTTTTTT.

This chain connects TRBV11-2 to TRBJ2-1; the D call may be TRBD1 or TRBD2 (5 bases each). The CDR3 sequence is 16 residues long. Looked up from germline, CDR1 is SGHAT and CDR2 is FQNNGV. V lost 0 bases, J lost 4 bases, and 13 bases lay in between. The DNA for the CDR3 is TGTGCCAGCAGCTTAGATCCGGCAGGGAGATACAATGAGCAGTTCTTC. Translating it yields CASSLDPAGRYNEQFF.

V gene TRBV6-1 combines with J gene TRBJ2-1; 10 nucleotides align to TRBD1. CDR1 MNHNS and CDR2 SASEGT come from the germline V gene. V lost 6 bases and J lost 8; bases outside the gene matches: 10. The CDR3 spans 15 residues. CDR3 residues: CASRKPGQGNYEQFF. In DNA form, the CDR3 reads TGTGCCAGCAGGAAACCGGGACAGGGGAACTATGAGCAGTTCTTC.

This chain joins TRBV29-1 and TRBJ1-1; 9 bases are a match to TRBD1. The CDR3 loop spans 12 amino acids. Germline V gene lookup returns CDR1 SQVTM and CDR2 ANQGSEA. The ends lost 3 bases at V and 7 bases at J; junction bases unmatched: 3. The CDR3 sequence is CSVDGQGSEAFF. CDR3 bases: TGCAGCGTTGATGGACAGGGGAGTGAAGCTTTCTTT.

The V and J genes are TRBV5-8 and TRBJ1-5; D remains ambiguous. The V end was cut by 0 bases, the J end by 0 bases, with 7 bases between. This CDR3 contains 15 residues. Germline CDR1 reads SGHTS; CDR2 reads YDEGEE. The CDR3 coding sequence is TGTGCCAGCAGCTTGGAGCAGACTAGCAATCAGCCCCAGCATTTT. Translation gives CASSLEQTSNQPQHF.

The gene calls are TRBV27 and TRBJ2-6, with D possibly being TRBD1 (5 bases). Trimming took 6 bases from V and 0 from J, leaving 9 bases between them. Germline V gene lookup returns CDR1 MNHEY and CDR2 SMNVEV (reference sequence). CDR3 size: 15 residues. CDR3 bases: TGTGCCAGCAGGCAGGGAACCTCTGGGGCCAACGTCCTGACTTTC. Its protein product is CASRQGTSGANVLTF.

The J gene is TRBJ1-5, the V gene TRBV4-2; D is unclear. The length of the CDR3 is 14 residues. V gave up 3 bases and J gave up 3 bases, with 9 bases separating them. Germline-derived CDR1 and CDR2 are LGHNA and YNFKEQ. CDR3 in amino acids: CASSQTSDNQPQHF. The CDR3 DNA follows: TGTGCCAGCAGCCAGACATCGGACAATCAGCCCCAGCATTTT.

The rearrangement uses TRBV10-3 and TRBJ1-5; perhaps TRBD1 as D (5 bases). The CDR3 is 15 residues long. Trimming removed 2 bases from V and 1 base from J, with 9 bases in between. The germline gives CDR1 ENHRY, CDR2 SYGVKD. This CDR3 reads CAISEGAESNQPQHF. In DNA, the CDR3 is TGTGCCATCAGTGAGGGGGCAGAGAGCAATCAGCCCCAGCATTTT.

This chain connects TRBV5-1 to TRBJ2-3; the D call may be TRBD1 or TRBD2 (5 bases each). The germline CDR1 and CDR2 sequences are SGHRS and YFSETQ. The CDR3 covers 17 residues. The V end was cut by 0 bases, the J end by 2 bases, with 16 bases between. The CDR3 DNA sequence: TGCGCCAGCAGCTTGGCCCGTCCGGGACCCTCCACAGATACGCAGTATTTT. Translating it yields CASSLARPGPSTDTQYF.

The chain uses TRBV11-2 and TRBJ2-7; the match to TRBD2 covers 7 bases. V trimming: 7 bases; J trimming: 7 bases; junction bases outside the gene matches: 4. CDR1 and CDR2 (germline): SGHAT, FQNNGV. This CDR3 is 11 amino acids long. CDR3 amino acids: CASTHGGEQYF. In DNA form, the CDR3 reads TGTGCCAGCACCCACGGGGGGGAGCAGTACTTC.

In DNA form, the CDR3 reads TGTGCCAGCCCTCGAGGCGGGGGGCTTACAGATACGCAGTATTTT. Amino acid sequence: CASPRGGGLTDTQYF. J is TRBJ2-3 and V is TRBV7-9; 8 bases fit TRBD2. Germline CDR1 and CDR2: SEHNR and FQNEAQ (reference sequence). Trimming at V came to 8 bases and at J to 3 bases, leaving 10 bases not matched to a gene. The CDR3 loop spans 15 amino acids.

This sequence joins TRBV7-8 and TRBJ2-7; D is unresolved. V lost 0 bases, J lost 10 bases, and 16 bases lay in between. Germline loops: CDR1 SGHVS, CDR2 FQNEAQ. The CDR3 totals 14 residues. Here the CDR3 reads CASSLAGGSSSQYF. The CDR3 bases are TGTGCCAGCAGCTTAGCCGGTGGTTCATCGTCTCAGTACTTC.

This clone was recorded once. CDR3 residues: CSVVKSDTQYF. The CDR3 DNA is TGCAGCGTTGTCAAATCAGATACGCAGTATTTT. The chain links TRBV29-1 to TRBJ2-3; D remains unclear. The V gene's germline CDR1 is SQVTM and CDR2 ANQGSEA. Trimming shortened V by 4 bases and J by 4 bases, and 6 bases separated the two germline ends. There are 11 residues in the CDR3.

The gene calls are TRBV7-2 and TRBJ1-1; 7 bases are a match to TRBD1. Germline V gene sequence: CDR1 SGHTA, CDR2 FQGNSA. The CDR3 consists of 17 residues. The junction had 10 bases not matched to a gene; V was cut back by 3 bases and J by 0 bases. CDR3: CASSLPKQGQVNTEAFF. The DNA for the CDR3 is TGTGCCAGCAGCTTGCCAAAACAGGGGCAGGTGAACACTGAAGCTTTCTTT.

The CDR3 reads CASSLYASQETQYF. The DNA for the CDR3 is TGTGCCAGCAGCTTGTATGCGAGCCAAGAGACCCAGTACTTC. The chain combines TRBV5-4 with TRBJ2-5; D gene uncertain. Trimming left V 1 base short and J 1 base short, with 8 bases between. CDR3 length: 14 amino acids. From germline, CDR1 is SGHNT and CDR2 YYREEE (reference sequence).

The rearrangement links TRBV9 to TRBJ2-2; 8 positions match TRBD1. Germline CDR1 SGDLS, CDR2 YYNGEE. J gave up 4 bases and V 1 base, and 6 bases lay outside the gene matches. The CDR3 length is 16 residues. The DNA for the CDR3 is TGTGCCAGCAGCGTACTGACAGGGGCCGGCACCGGGGAGCTGTTTTTT. Its protein product is CASSVLTGAGTGELFF. The entire variable domain, with the rest obtained from reference TRBV9 and TRBJ2-2, is as follows: DSGVTQTPKHLITATGQRVTLRCSPRSGDLSVYWYQQSLDQGLQFLIQYYNGEERAKGNILERFSAQQFPDLHSELNLSSLELGDSALYFCASSVLTGAGTGELFFGEGSRLTVL.

J is TRBJ1-3 and V is TRBV9; weak D call: TRBD1 (6 bases). There are 16 residues in the CDR3. The V gene lost 1 base and the J gene lost 0 bases, with 11 bases spanning the gap. The V gene's germline CDR1 is SGDLS and CDR2 YYNGEE. CDR3 amino acids: CASSVTGTNSGNTIYF. Written as DNA, the CDR3 is TGTGCCAGCAGCGTAACAGGGACTAACTCTGGAAACACCATATATTTT.

The chain has TRBV28 and TRBJ1-4; TRBD1 is a possible D gene (6 bases). V was pared by 5 bases and J by 3 bases, with 10 bases between. CDR3 length: 14 residues. Germline CDR1 is MDHEN and CDR2 is SYDVKM. CDR3 in DNA: TGTGCCAGCAGTGAGGGGGGAGCTAATGAAAAACTGTTTTTT. This gives the protein CASSEGGANEKLFF.